This TCR beta chain came from a study of blood T cell repertoires in COVID-19. Study in general: The United States, Italy and Spain were the sources of the acute and convalescent COVID-19 samples. Nucleic acid was either cDNA or gDNA, and it came from T cells, B-cell-depleted T cells, or PBMCs.

In the original workflow: Scientists estimated how many nucleated cells there were by amplifying reference gene primers. Assay: immunoSEQ multiplex PCR; the TCRdb copy retains only in-frame clones and omits some. V and J calls and clone size follow that table, whereas D and trimming were derived from the DNA. The table has roughly 47,000 clones, approximately 85% seen once. Followed over time, Seattle patients had been enrolled while infection was active. CDR3 length: 14 amino acids. Germline assignment: CDR1 SGHNT and CDR2 YYREEE (reference sequence). Between the trimmed V and J ends, which lost 0 bases and 5 bases, there was a span of 11 bases.

The rearrangement joins TRBV5-4 to TRBJ2-5; TRBD2 might be the D (5 bases). This TCR came from an elderly woman with COVID-19, enrolled during active disease. The specimen sequenced was peripheral blood. The CDR3 DNA is TGTGCCAGCAGCTTGGGGCGGGTTCAGGAGACCCAGTACTTC. It specifies CASSLGRVQETQYF.